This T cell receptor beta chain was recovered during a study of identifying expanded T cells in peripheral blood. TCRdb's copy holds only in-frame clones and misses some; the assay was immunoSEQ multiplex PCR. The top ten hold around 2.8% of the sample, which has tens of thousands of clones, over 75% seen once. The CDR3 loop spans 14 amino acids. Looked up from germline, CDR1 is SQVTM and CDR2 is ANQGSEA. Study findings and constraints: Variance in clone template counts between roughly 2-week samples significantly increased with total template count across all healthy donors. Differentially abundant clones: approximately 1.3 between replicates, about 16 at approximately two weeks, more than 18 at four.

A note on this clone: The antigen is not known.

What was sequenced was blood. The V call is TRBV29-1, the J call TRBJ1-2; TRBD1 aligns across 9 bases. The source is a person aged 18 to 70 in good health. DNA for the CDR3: TGCAGTACAGGGGGCTCAAGCGGGTACTATGGCTACACCTTC. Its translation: CSTGGSSGYYGYTF.